Below are 2 T cell receptor beta chains sequenced from a single sample in a study of blood T cell repertoires in COVID-19. Sequencing was performed with immunoSEQ multiplex PCR; in TCRdb, only in-frame clones are kept and a portion is missing. The sample records around 260,000 clones, more than 65% being singletons. Sample: peripheral blood. These receptors came from a person between 65 and 80 years old with COVID-19, enrolled during active disease.

The chain couples TRBV6-5 to TRBJ2-7; 7 bases fit TRBD2. CDR1 and CDR2 from the germline V gene are MNHEY and SVGAGI. J was trimmed by 2 bases and V by 6 bases; bases with no gene match: 7. The CDR3 runs 14 residues. In nucleotides, the CDR3 is TGTGCCAGCAGGGGACCCGGGAGGACCTACGAGCAGTACTTC. This codes for CASRGPGRTYEQYF.

The J gene is TRBJ1-2, the V gene TRBV28; 7 bases map to TRBD1. This CDR3 contains 14 residues. In germline, CDR1 is MDHEN, CDR2 SYDVKM. J was trimmed by 8 bases and V by 2 bases; bases with no gene match: 8. CDR3 loop: CASSLRRGGAGYTF. The CDR3 DNA is TGTGCCAGCAGTTTAAGAAGAGGGGGCGCGGGCTACACCTTC.